These T cell receptor beta chains were read from a single sample in a study of cytomegalovirus exposure and HLA in healthy donors. Data came from immunoSEQ multiplex PCR; TCRdb stores just in-frame clones and leaves some out. Here the sample spans 100,000 or so clones, roughly 82% being singletons. The sample taken for sequencing was PBMCs. All receptors come from a man younger than 45 in good health and CMV-seropositive. The CDR3 runs from the conserved cysteine through the conserved F or W. Fields, in order: J gene, V gene, CDR3 protein.

TRBJ1-2 | TRBV18 | CASSPPAGDYTYSAYGYTF
TRBJ2-3 | TRBV7-2 | CASSLDGGNTQYF
TRBJ1-3 | TRBV7-9 | CASSLGRGGNTIYF
TRBJ2-5 | TRBV5-6 | CASSIRRETQYF
TRBJ2-1 | TRBV5-1 | CASSSRGPPANEQFF
TRBJ2-1 | TRBV6-5 | CASGGRLYNEQFF
TRBJ2-3 | TRBV28 | CASSLSFWLTGSGFSPTDTQYF
TRBJ1-2 | TRBV7-8 | CASSLELGTGADGYTF
TRBJ2-3 | TRBV9 | CASSPIPRGSTDTQYF
TRBJ2-7 | TRBV6-5 | CASSYGTGVDEQYF
TRBJ1-1 | TRBV30 | CACQGHEAFF
TRBJ1-2 | TRBV6-5 | CASSYSGARGYTF
TRBJ2-2 | TRBV28 | CASEISGRNTGELFF
TRBJ2-1 | TRBV28 | CASSLASNEQFF
TRBJ1-1 | TRBV18 | CASSYSMNTEAFF
TRBJ2-7 | TRBV6-1 | CASSEPTDWGHEQYF
TRBJ2-1 | TRBV7-9 | CSSSLQEYNEQFF
TRBJ2-7 | TRBV10-3 | CAISESRAQSEQYF
NA | TRBV7-2 | CASSQIDRANEQYF
NA | TRBV5-1 | CASSVGASGRAGEQYF
TRBJ2-7 | TRBV7-2 | CASSLLSGRGAHEQYF
TRBJ2-7 | TRBV7-2 | CASSKTRLLEGEQYF
TRBJ1-1 | TRBV7-9 | CASSFQDLQNTEAFF
TRBJ2-1 | TRBV6-5 | CASSSARDEQFF
TRBJ2-3 | TRBV11-2 | CASSSGLAAADTQYF
TRBJ1-3 | TRBV7-9 | CASSSGLFSGNTIYF
TRBJ2-3 | TRBV27 | CASSFSHYSTDTQYF
TRBJ2-1 | TRBV10-3 | CAISEGRARGDEQFF
TRBJ2-7 | TRBV6-5 | CASRERGRSPEQYF
TRBJ2-5 | TRBV11-2 | CASSLGQGIIGETQYF
TRBJ1-6 | TRBV30 | CAWTTRGLGNSPLHF
TRBJ2-5 | TRBV7-9 | CASSLALATQETQYF
TRBJ2-7 | TRBV27 | CASSLAGVSYEQYF
TRBJ2-1 | TRBV6-6 | CAMGDRESSYNEQFF
TRBJ2-7 | TRBV2 | CASSVEDSTYEQYF
TRBJ2-1 | TRBV19 | CASNRQRSYNEQFF
TRBJ2-1 | TRBV29-1 | CSVEWGSSSYNEQFF
TRBJ2-7 | TRBV5-4 | CASSRQPRGSEQYF
TRBJ1-1 | TRBV5-6 | CASSSRGLDPAF
TRBJ1-5 | TRBV28 | CASSLNAGQSNQPQHF
TRBJ1-4 | TRBV2 | CASSEGGTGNEKLFF
TRBJ2-1 | TRBV6-1 | CASRLLAGAINEQFF
TRBJ2-7 | TRBV13 | CASSPPGSYEQYF
TRBJ2-1 | TRBV18 | CASTTPEVLNEQFF
TRBJ1-1 | TRBV7-2 | CASSLKQGATEAFF
TRBJ2-5 | TRBV19 | CASTSDSSETQYF
TRBJ1-5 | TRBV29-1 | CSVVQGNQPQHF
TRBJ1-2 | TRBV28 | CASKLYRGTNYGYTF
TRBJ2-1 | TRBV5-1 | CASSLGTSGEQFF
TRBJ1-5 | TRBV25-1 | CASSESTGPNQPQHF